A single sample gave rise to the 14 T cell receptor beta chains below, sequenced in a study of CD8+CD57+ T cells in acquired aplastic anemia. Profiling that covered TCR beta VDJ and CDR3 relied on genomic DNA as its template. Each CDR3 protein gets one entry after TCRdb re-called the reads with MiXCR. This sample yields more than 150,000 distinct CDR3 sequences, of which about 45% are seen a single time; 3% to 4% belongs to the top ten. The authors sequenced patients whose flow cytometry had shown CD8+CD57+ cell expansion. The specimen sequenced was sorted CD4+, CD8+, or CD8+CD57+ T cells (not recorded which) from PBMCs. The receptor source for this set is a human donor with aplastic anemia.

This clonotype qualifies as large. The genes are TRBV10-3 and TRBJ1-1, with no clear D. The CDR3 is 14 residues long. Germline values: CDR1 ENHRY, CDR2 SYGVKD. The ends were cut back, 5 bases at V and 0 bases at J, with 10 bases in the middle. CDR3 sequence reads: CAISPDGLNTEAFF. The CDR3 DNA follows: TGTGCCATCAGTCCTGACGGGTTGAACACTGAAGCTTTCTTT.

A remark on this clonotype: A much larger clone lies one base from this, so it may be a read error. The CDR3 does not close with the conserved phenylalanine or tryptophan, likely indicating a read error. The chain is built from TRBV6-5 and TRBJ2-3, with a weak D call TRBD2 (6 bases). The CDR3 covers 15 residues. Germline CDR1 MNHEY, CDR2 SVGAGI. The V and J ends lost 2 bases and 1 base respectively, with 10 bases between them. The CDR3 region has the DNA TGTGCCAGCAGTTACAGTGCGGGACGCACAGATACGCAGTATCTT. Residues: CASSYSAGRTDTQYL.

The chain couples TRBV29-1 to TRBJ2-5, with 8 bases identical to TRBD2. With the DNA end fitting TRBJ2-1 better, the J assignment may be wrong. The CDR3 has 13 residues. The germline CDR1 and CDR2 sequences are SQVTM and ANQGSEA. CDR3 sequence: CSVGGGTDGGQFF. For the CDR3, the DNA is TGCAGCGTTGGCGGGGGGACGGATGGGGGGCAGTTCTTC.

The table lists this clonotype with many counts. The V and J genes are TRBV7-9 and TRBJ1-5; TRBD1 might be the D (6 bases). The CDR3 is 17 residues long. The ends were cut back, 5 bases at V and 2 bases at J, with 19 bases in the middle. Germline-derived CDR1 and CDR2 are SEHNR and FQNEAQ (reference sequence). Here the CDR3 reads CASSPDPGAGGNQPQHF. CDR3 DNA sequence: TGTGCCAGCAGCCCTGACCCAGGGGCGGGTGGCAATCAGCCCCAGCATTTT.

This clonotype was seen at least ten times. The chain has TRBV20-1 and TRBJ2-7; 10 nucleotides match TRBD2. V was pared by 7 bases and J by 3 bases, with 6 bases of the junction left unmatched. CDR3 length equals 13 residues. Per germline, CDR1 DFQATT and CDR2 SNEGSKA (reference sequence). Here the CDR3 reads CSVRTSGHYEQYF. Written as DNA, the CDR3 is TGCAGTGTCCGGACTAGCGGTCACTACGAGCAGTACTTC.

The V call is TRBV24-1, the J call TRBJ1-6; D unresolved. V dropped 5 bases and J dropped 10 bases, with 5 bases sitting between them. This CDR3 region has 11 residues. The germline CDR1 and CDR2 sequences are KGHDR and SFDVKD. The CDR3 loop reads CATSGGSPLHF. CDR3 bases: TGTGCCACCAGTGGTGGGTCACCCCTCCACTTT.

This clonotype was counted at least ten times. The genes are TRBV12-3 or TRBV12-4 and TRBJ1-4; D ambiguous. This CDR3 comprises 13 residues. V was cut by 6 bases and J by 9 bases, with 14 bases left in between. The CDR3 nucleotides read TGTGCCAGCAGCCACCTGGACGGGAAAAAACTGTTTTTT. It is translated as CASSHLDGKKLFF.

This clonotype was found a few times. The genes are TRBV7-6 and TRBJ2-3, with 12 bases identical to TRBD2. Germline-derived CDR1 and CDR2 are SGHVS and FNYEAQ. Trimming took 5 bases from V and 5 from J; bases not matched to a gene: 5. The CDR3 consists of 15 residues. The CDR3 nucleotides are TGTGCCAGCAGCATTACTAGCGGGAGGAAAGATACGCAGTATTTT. Protein sequence: CASSITSGRKDTQYF.

This chain links TRBV19 with TRBJ1-1; D gene ambiguous. The germline V gene has CDR1 LNHDA and CDR2 SQIVND (reference sequence). The V end lost 4 bases, the J end lost 6 bases, and 9 bases lay between the germline ends. This CDR3 is built from 12 residues. As DNA, the CDR3 is TGTGCCAGTAGTAGCGGGGTGTCTGAAGCTTTCTTT. This codes for CASSSGVSEAFF.

J is TRBJ2-7 and V is TRBV18, with 7 bases fitting TRBD2. The trim removed 4 bases at V and 3 bases at J, leaving 12 bases unmatched. Per the germline V gene, CDR1 is KGHSH and CDR2 is LQKENI. CDR3 length equals 16 residues. The CDR3 spells CASSLSQPGLDYEQYF. The CDR3 DNA follows: TGTGCCAGCTCACTGTCTCAGCCTGGACTAGACTACGAGCAGTACTTC.

There are many counts of this clonotype. V usage is TRBV19 and J usage is TRBJ1-6, with 8 bases matching TRBD1. J gave up 7 bases and V 3 bases, and 2 bases lay outside the gene matches. The CDR3 loop spans 14 amino acids. The germline gives CDR1 LNHDA, CDR2 SQIVND (reference sequence). CDR3 protein: CASSIRGRNSPLHF. The CDR3 region has the DNA TGTGCCAGTAGTATCAGGGGGCGGAATTCACCCCTCCACTTT. Combining the CDR3 with reference TRBV19 and TRBJ1-6 gives the whole variable domain DGGITQSPKYLFRKEGQNVTLSCEQNLNHDAMYWYRQDPGQGLRLIYYSQIVNDFQKGDIAEGYSVSREKKESFPLTVTSAQKNPTAFYLCASSIRGRNSPLHFGNGTRLTVT.

Ten or more counts support this clonotype. V gene TRBV12-3 or TRBV12-4 combines with J gene TRBJ1-2, with D unclear. CDR3 size: 16 residues. Trimming removed 4 bases from V and 2 bases from J, with 17 bases in between. The CDR3 spells CASSSIGGQRNYGYTF. CDR3 sequence (DNA): TGTGCCAGCAGTTCGATAGGCGGGCAAAGAAACTATGGCTACACCTTC.

This clonotype came up once. The chain combines TRBV15 with TRBJ2-3, with D uncertain. The V and J ends lost 0 bases and 5 bases respectively, with 6 bases between them. This CDR3 comprises 13 residues. Germline V lookup: CDR1 LNHNV, CDR2 YYDKDF (reference sequence). The CDR3 loop reads CATSRELIDTQYF. CDR3 DNA sequence: TGTGCCACCAGCAGAGAGCTTATAGATACGCAGTATTTT.

This clonotype has a count of ten or more. J is TRBJ2-7 and V is TRBV11-1, with 10 nucleotides matching TRBD1. This CDR3 is 13 amino acids long. Germline V gene lookup returns CDR1 SGHAT and CDR2 FQDESV (reference sequence). Trimming took 5 bases from V and 4 from J; bases not matched to a gene: 2. The CDR3: CASSRDRGYEQYV. The CDR3 DNA is TGTGCCAGCAGCCGGGACAGGGGATACGAGCAGTACGTC.